A single sample gave rise to the 12 T cell receptor beta chains below, sequenced in a study of cytomegalovirus exposure and HLA in healthy donors. Researchers ran the PCR with 60 Vbeta and 13 Jbeta primers. Using immunoSEQ multiplex PCR, the repertoire was profiled, and TCRdb retains in-frame clones only, with some absent. The sample lists some 76,000 clones, roughly two thirds occurring once. The sequencing input was PBMCs. The receptors originated from a man in his 60s in good health and CMV-seropositive.

This chain joins TRBV6-5 and TRBJ1-1; 8 nucleotides agree with TRBD1. This CDR3 spans 15 amino acids. Germline CDR1 reads MNHEY; CDR2 reads SVGAGI. After removal of 6 bases from V and 4 bases from J, the junction contained 10 bases not matched to a gene. DNA of the CDR3: TGTGCCAGCAGCCGCTCAACCAGGGGGCTCACTGAAGCTTTCTTT. Translated: CASSRSTRGLTEAFF.

V is TRBV7-9 and J is TRBJ2-1, with D hard to call. Looked up from germline, CDR1 is SEHNR and CDR2 is FQNEAQ (reference sequence). Trimming took 3 bases from V and 7 from J, leaving 4 bases between them. The CDR3 consists of 11 residues. CDR3 coding DNA: TGTGCCAGCAGCTTCCATAATGAGCAGTTCTTC. This codes for CASSFHNEQFF. Combining the CDR3 with reference TRBV7-9 and TRBJ2-1 gives the whole variable domain DTGVSQNPRHKITKRGQNVTFRCDPISEHNRLYWYRQTLGQGPEFLTYFQNEAQLEKSRLLSDRFSAERPKGSFSTLEIQRTEQGDSAMYLCASSFHNEQFFGPGTRLTVL.

The chain combines TRBV15 with TRBJ2-1; a weak D match, TRBD2 (5 bases). This CDR3 is built from 17 residues. CDR1 LNHNV and CDR2 YYDKDF come from the germline V gene (reference sequence). V dropped 4 bases and J dropped 6 bases, with 22 bases sitting between them. The DNA of the CDR3 is TGTGCCACCAGCATACCCTTAGGACCCGCGGCGGGCAATGAGCAGTTCTTC. Translating it yields CATSIPLGPAAGNEQFF.

The rearrangement uses TRBV15 and TRBJ1-5; D is ambiguous. The V end was cut by 3 bases, the J end by 2 bases, with 8 bases between. This CDR3 has 14 amino acids. Looked up from germline, CDR1 is LNHNV and CDR2 is YYDKDF (reference sequence). CDR3 coding DNA: TGTGCCACCAGCAGGCCCATAGGCAATCAGCCCCAGCATTTT. Translated: CATSRPIGNQPQHF.

V and J are TRBV29-1 and TRBJ2-7; 13 nucleotides agree with TRBD2. The CDR3 runs 17 residues. CDR1 is SQVTM, CDR2 ANQGSEA, per germline. Germline trimming cut 1 base from V and 4 bases from J; bases unmatched to any gene: 10. The CDR3 spells CSVEGRRLAGGVYEQYF. As DNA, the CDR3 is TGCAGCGTTGAAGGACGTAGACTAGCGGGGGGAGTGTACGAGCAGTACTTC.

V gene TRBV29-1 combines with J gene TRBJ2-3; TRBD2 agrees at 9 bases. Germline values: CDR1 SQVTM, CDR2 ANQGSEA. There are 13 residues in the CDR3. The J segment lost 1 base and the V segment lost 5 bases, leaving 1 base of the junction unmatched. The DNA of the CDR3 is TGCAGCGTTAAGCGGGGGGGCACAGATACGCAGTATTTT. Translating gives CSVKRGGTDTQYF.

The chain joins TRBV9 to TRBJ1-1, with 10 bases fitting TRBD1. This CDR3 region has 14 residues. V shed 0 bases and J 6 bases; nucleotides not matched to a gene: 2. Germline values: CDR1 SGDLS, CDR2 YYNGEE. The CDR3 DNA sequence: TGTGCCAGCAGCGTAGTCGGACAGGGGGCTGAAGCTTTCTTT. The encoded protein is CASSVVGQGAEAFF. Full variable domain (outside the CDR3, taken from reference TRBV9 and TRBJ1-1): DSGVTQTPKHLITATGQRVTLRCSPRSGDLSVYWYQQSLDQGLQFLIQYYNGEERAKGNILERFSAQQFPDLHSELNLSSLELGDSALYFCASSVVGQGAEAFFGQGTRLTVV.

The chain links TRBV7-6 to TRBJ2-7; D is unresolved. Germline V gene sequence: CDR1 SGHVS, CDR2 FNYEAQ. The CDR3 sequence is 12 residues long. Trimming cost V 1 base and J 4 bases, with 5 bases left between them. This chain's CDR3 is CASSLEEYEQYF. The CDR3 region has the DNA TGTGCCAGCAGCTTAGAGGAGTACGAGCAGTACTTC.

This chain joins TRBV6-5 and TRBJ1-2; 9 nucleotides line up with TRBD1. Trimming cost V 5 bases and J 8 bases; bases outside gene matches: 9. Germline V gives CDR1 MNHEY, CDR2 SVGAGI. This CDR3 comprises 14 residues. The CDR3 DNA reads TGTGCCAGCAGTACCACCGGGACAGGGTGCGGCTACACCTTC. Protein sequence: CASSTTGTGCGYTF.

The chain recombines TRBV27 with TRBJ2-1, with 13 bases that match TRBD2. The CDR3 extends over 15 amino acids. Germline V gives CDR1 MNHEY, CDR2 SMNVEV (reference sequence). V dropped 3 bases and J dropped 7; count of bases not matched to a gene: 3. CDR3 residues: CASSFGTSGTNEQFF. The DNA for the CDR3 is TGTGCCAGCAGTTTCGGGACTAGCGGGACAAATGAGCAGTTCTTC.

The chain couples TRBV30 to TRBJ2-5; 11 bases fit TRBD2. CDR1 is GTSNPN and CDR2 is SVGIG in the germline V gene (reference sequence). V was clipped by 8 bases and J by 6 bases; unmatched bases: 8. The CDR3 loop spans 13 amino acids. CDR3 nucleotides: TGTGCCAGCCAACTAGCGGGAGAGCAGACCCAGTACTTC. It encodes CASQLAGEQTQYF.

In its sample, this clone was seen a few times. The V call is TRBV27, the J call TRBJ2-5, with 9 bases lining up with TRBD2. Germline assignment: CDR1 MNHEY and CDR2 SMNVEV (reference sequence). This CDR3 comprises 14 residues. The junction had 6 bases not matched to a gene; V was cut back by 5 bases and J by 5 bases. The DNA of the CDR3 is TGTGCCAGCAGTACGCGGGAGGGCCTCGAGACCCAGTACTTC. This translates into CASSTREGLETQYF.